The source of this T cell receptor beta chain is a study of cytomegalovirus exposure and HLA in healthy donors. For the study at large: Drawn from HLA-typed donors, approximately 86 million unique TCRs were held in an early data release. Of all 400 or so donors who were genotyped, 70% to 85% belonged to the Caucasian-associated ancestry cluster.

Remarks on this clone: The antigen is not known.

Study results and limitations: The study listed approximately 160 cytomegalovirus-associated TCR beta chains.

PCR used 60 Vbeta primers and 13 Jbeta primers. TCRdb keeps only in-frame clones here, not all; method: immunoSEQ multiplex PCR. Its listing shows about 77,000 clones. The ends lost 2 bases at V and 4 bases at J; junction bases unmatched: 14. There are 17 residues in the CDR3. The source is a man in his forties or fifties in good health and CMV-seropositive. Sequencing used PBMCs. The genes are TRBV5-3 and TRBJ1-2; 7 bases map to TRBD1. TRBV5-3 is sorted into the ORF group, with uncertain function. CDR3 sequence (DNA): TGTGCCAGAAGCTTACAATTTTATGGGGGACAGATCTATGGCTACACCTTC. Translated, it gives CARSLQFYGGQIYGYTF.